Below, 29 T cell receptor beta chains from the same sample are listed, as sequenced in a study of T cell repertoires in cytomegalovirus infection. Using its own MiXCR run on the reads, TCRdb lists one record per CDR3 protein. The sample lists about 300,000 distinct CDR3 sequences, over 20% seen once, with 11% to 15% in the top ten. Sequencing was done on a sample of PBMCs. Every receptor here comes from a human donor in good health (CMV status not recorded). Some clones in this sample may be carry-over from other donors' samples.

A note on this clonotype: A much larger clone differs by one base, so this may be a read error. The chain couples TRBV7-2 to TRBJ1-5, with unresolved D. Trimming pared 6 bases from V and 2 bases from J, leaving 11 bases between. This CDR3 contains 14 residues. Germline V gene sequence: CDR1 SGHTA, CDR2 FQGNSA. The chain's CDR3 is CASSYTAGNQPQHF. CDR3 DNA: TGTGCCAGCAGTTACACAGCTGGCAATCAGCCCCAGCATTTT. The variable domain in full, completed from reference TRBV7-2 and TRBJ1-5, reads GAGVSQSPSNKVTEKGKDVELRCDPISGHTALYWYRQSLGQGLEFLIYFQGNSAPDKSGLPSDRFSAERTGGSVSTLTIQRTQQEDSAVYLCASSYTAGNQPQHFGDGTRLSIL.

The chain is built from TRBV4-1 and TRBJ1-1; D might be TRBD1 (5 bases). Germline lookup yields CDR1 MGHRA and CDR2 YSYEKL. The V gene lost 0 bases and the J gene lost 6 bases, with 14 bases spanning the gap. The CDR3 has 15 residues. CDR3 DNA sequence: TGCGCCAGCAGCCAAGAGGACACCCCGCTTCCTGAAGCTTTCTTT. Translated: CASSQEDTPLPEAFF.

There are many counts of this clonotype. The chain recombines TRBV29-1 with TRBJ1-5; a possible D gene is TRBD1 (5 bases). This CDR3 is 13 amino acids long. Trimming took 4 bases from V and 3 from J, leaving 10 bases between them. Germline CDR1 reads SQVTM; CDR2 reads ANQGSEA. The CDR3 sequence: CSVAGTDNQPQHF. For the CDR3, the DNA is TGCAGCGTTGCGGGGACGGACAATCAGCCCCAGCATTTT.

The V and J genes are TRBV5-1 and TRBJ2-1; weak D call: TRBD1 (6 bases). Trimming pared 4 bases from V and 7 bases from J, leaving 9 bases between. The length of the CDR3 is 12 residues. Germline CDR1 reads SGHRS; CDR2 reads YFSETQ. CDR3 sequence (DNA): TGCGCCAGCAGCATACAGGGAAATGAGCAGTTCTTC. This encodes CASSIQGNEQFF.

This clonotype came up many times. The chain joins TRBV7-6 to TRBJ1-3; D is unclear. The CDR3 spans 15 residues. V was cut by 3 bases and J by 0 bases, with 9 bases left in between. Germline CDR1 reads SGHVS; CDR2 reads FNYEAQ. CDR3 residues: CASSLMRSSGNTIYF. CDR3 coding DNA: TGTGCCAGCAGCTTGATGCGGAGCTCTGGAAACACCATATATTTT.

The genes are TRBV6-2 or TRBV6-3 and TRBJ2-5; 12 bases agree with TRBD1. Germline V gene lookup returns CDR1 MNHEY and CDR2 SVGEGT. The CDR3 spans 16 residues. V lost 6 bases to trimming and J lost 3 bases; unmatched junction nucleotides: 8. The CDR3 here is CASSLGQGAGKETQYF. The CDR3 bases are TGTGCCAGCAGCCTGGGACAGGGGGCCGGTAAAGAGACCCAGTACTTC.

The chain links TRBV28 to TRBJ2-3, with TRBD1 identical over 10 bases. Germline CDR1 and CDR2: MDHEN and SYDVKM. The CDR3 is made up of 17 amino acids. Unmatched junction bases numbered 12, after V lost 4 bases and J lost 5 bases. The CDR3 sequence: CASSSPGQGKYGDTQYF. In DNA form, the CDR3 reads TGTGCCAGCAGTTCACCGGGACAGGGGAAATATGGAGATACGCAGTATTTT.

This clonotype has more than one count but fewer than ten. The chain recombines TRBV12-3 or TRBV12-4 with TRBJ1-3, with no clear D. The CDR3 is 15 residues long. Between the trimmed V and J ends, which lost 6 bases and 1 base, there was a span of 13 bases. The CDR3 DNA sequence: TGTGCCAGCAGCTCAGGTACAGAGTCTGGAAACACCATATATTTT. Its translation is CASSSGTESGNTIYF.

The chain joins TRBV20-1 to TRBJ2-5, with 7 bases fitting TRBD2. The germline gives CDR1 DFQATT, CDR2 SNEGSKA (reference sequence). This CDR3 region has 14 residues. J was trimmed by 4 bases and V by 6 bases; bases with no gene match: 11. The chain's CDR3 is CSAQKAGERETQYF. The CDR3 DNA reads TGCAGTGCCCAGAAGGCGGGGGAGCGAGAGACCCAGTACTTC.

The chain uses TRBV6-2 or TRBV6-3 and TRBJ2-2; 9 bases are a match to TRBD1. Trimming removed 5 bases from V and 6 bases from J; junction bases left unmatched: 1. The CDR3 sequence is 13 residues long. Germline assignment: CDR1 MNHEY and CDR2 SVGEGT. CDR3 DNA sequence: TGTGCCAGCAGTCGGACAGGGGCCGGGGAGCTGTTTTTT. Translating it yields CASSRTGAGELFF.

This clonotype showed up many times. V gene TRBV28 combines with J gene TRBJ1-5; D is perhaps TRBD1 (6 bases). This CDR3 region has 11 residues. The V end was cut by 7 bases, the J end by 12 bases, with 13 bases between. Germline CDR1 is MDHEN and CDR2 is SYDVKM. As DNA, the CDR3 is TGTGCCAGCATTGGGGGGGGGCTCCAGCATTTT. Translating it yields CASIGGGLQHF.

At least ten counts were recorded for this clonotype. As DNA, the CDR3 is TGTGCCAGCAGCCCCAGGTGGGATAGTTACAATGAGCAGTTCTTC. This encodes CASSPRWDSYNEQFF. The V and J genes are TRBV11-2 and TRBJ2-1; no reliable D call. There are 15 residues in the CDR3. V lost 5 bases, J lost 4 bases, and 15 bases lay in between. Per germline, CDR1 SGHAT and CDR2 FQNNGV. The full variable domain, rest sourced from reference TRBV11-2 and TRBJ2-1, is EAGVAQSPRYKIIEKRQSVAFWCNPISGHATLYWYQQILGQGPKLLIQFQNNGVVDDSQLPKDRFSAERLKGVDSTLKIQPAKLEDSAVYLCASSPRWDSYNEQFFGPGTRLTVL.

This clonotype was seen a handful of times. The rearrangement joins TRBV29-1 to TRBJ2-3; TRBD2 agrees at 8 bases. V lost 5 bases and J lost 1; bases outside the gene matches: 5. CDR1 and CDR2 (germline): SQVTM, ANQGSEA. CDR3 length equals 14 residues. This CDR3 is CSVSGLAGTDTQYF. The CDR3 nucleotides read TGCAGCGTTTCCGGACTAGCAGGCACAGATACGCAGTATTTT.

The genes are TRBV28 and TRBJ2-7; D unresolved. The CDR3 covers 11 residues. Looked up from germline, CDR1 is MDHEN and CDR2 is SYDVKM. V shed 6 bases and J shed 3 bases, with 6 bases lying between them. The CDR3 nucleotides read TGTGCCAGCAGGACCAACTACGAGCAGTACTTC. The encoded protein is CASRTNYEQYF.

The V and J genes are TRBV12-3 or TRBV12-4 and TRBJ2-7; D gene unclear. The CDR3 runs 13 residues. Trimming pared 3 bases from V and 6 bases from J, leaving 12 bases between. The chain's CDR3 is CASSFRPRGEQYF. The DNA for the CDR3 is TGTGCCAGCAGTTTCCGCCCTCGCGGCGAGCAGTACTTC.

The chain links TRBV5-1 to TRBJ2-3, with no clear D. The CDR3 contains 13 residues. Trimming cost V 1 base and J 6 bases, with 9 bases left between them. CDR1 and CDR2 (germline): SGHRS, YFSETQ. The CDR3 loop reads CASSLLQADTQYF. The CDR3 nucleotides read TGCGCCAGCAGCTTGCTGCAGGCCGATACGCAGTATTTT. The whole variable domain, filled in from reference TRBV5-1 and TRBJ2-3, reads KAGVTQTPRYLIKTRGQQVTLSCSPISGHRSVSWYQQTPGQGLQFLFEYFSETQRNKGNFPGRFSGRQFSNSRSEMNVSTLELGDSALYLCASSLLQADTQYFGPGTRLTVL.

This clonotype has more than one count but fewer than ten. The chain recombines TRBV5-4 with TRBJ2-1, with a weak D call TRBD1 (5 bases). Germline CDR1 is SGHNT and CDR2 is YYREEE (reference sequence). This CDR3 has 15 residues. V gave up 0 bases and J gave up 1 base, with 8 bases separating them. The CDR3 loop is CASSLEDRSYNEQFF. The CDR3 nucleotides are TGTGCCAGCAGCTTGGAAGACAGATCCTACAATGAGCAGTTCTTC.

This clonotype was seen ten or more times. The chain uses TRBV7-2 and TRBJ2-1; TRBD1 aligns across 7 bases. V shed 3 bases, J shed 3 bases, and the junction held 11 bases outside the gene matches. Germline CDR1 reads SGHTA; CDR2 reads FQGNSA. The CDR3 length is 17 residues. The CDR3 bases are TGTGCCAGCAGCTTTGGGGGCACAGGGGTCCTCTACAATGAGCAGTTCTTC. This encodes CASSFGGTGVLYNEQFF.

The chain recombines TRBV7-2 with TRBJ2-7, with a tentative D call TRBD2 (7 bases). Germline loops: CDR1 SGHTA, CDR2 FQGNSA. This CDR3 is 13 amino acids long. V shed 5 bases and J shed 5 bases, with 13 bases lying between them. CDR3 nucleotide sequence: TGTGCCAGCAGCCTCGGGGGGCTGGACGAGCAGTACTTC. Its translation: CASSLGGLDEQYF.

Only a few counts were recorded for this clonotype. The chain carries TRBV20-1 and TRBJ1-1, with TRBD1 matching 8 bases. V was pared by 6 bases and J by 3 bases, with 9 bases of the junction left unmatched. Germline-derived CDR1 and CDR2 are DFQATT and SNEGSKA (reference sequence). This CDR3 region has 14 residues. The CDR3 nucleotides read TGCAGTGCCGAGACGGACAGGGCGGACACTGAAGCTTTCTTT. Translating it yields CSAETDRADTEAFF.

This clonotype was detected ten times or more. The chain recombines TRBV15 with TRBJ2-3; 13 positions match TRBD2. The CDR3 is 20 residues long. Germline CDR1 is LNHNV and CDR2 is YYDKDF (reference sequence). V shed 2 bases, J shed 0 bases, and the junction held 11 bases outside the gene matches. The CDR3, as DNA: TGTGCCACCAGCAGATCGCGAGGACTAGCGGGAGTTACTAGCACAGATACGCAGTATTTT. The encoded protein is CATSRSRGLAGVTSTDTQYF.

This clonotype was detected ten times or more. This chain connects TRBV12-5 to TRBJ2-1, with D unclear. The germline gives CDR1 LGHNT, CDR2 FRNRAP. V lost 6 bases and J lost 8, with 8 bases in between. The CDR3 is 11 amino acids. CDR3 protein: CASGRPDEQFF. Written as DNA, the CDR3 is TGTGCTAGTGGCCGTCCGGATGAGCAGTTCTTC.

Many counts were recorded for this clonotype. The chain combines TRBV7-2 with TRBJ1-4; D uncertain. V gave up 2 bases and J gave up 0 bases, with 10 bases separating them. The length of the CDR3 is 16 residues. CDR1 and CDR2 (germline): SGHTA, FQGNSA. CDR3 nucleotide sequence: TGTGCCAGCAGCTTATCCGGGTCTGCAACTAATGAAAAACTGTTTTTT. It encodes CASSLSGSATNEKLFF.

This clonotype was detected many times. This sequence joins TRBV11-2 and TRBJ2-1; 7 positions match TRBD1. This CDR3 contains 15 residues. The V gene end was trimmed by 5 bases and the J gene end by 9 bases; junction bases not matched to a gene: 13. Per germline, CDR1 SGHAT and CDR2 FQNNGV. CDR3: CASSQAGTATGEQFF. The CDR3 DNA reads TGTGCCAGCAGCCAAGCCGGGACAGCAACAGGTGAGCAGTTCTTC.

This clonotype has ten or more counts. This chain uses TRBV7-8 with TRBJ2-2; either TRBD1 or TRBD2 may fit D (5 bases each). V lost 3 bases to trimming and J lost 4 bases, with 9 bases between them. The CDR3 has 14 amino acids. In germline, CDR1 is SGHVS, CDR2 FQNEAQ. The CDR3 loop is CASSFGTFTGELFF. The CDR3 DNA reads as TGTGCCAGCAGCTTCGGGACGTTCACCGGGGAGCTGTTTTTT.

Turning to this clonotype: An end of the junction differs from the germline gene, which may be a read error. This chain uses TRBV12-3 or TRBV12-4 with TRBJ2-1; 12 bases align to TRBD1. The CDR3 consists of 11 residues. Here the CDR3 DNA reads TGTGCCAGCAGCTTCGGGGACAGGGGGCAATTC. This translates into CASSFGDRGQF.

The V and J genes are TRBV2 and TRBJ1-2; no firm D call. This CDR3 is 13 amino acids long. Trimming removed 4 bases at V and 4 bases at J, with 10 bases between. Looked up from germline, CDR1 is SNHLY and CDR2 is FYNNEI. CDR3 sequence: CASSARQGYGYTF. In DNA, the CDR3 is TGTGCCAGCAGTGCGCGACAAGGCTATGGCTACACCTTC.

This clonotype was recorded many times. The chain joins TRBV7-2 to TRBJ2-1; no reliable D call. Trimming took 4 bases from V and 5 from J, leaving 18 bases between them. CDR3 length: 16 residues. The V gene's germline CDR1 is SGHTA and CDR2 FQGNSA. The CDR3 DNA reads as TGTGCCAGCAGCTCGCGACTCCCACTTCTCGACAATGAGCAGTTCTTC. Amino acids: CASSSRLPLLDNEQFF.

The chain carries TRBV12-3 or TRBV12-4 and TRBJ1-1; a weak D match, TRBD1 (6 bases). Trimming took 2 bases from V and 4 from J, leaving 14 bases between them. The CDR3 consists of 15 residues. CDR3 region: CASSLNGGRGTEAFF. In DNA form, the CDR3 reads TGTGCCAGCAGTTTAAATGGGGGCAGGGGCACTGAAGCTTTCTTT.